The 18 T cell receptor beta chains given below trace back to one sample, sequenced in a study of blood T cells in healthy people across ages. The use of a sample-barcoded 5' primer and a J-beta primer mix characterized a second PCR of roughly 6 to 11 cycles. In TCRdb, the 5' RACE reads were re-called with MiXCR into one record per CDR3 protein. The sample lists about 1.6 million distinct CDR3 sequences; approximately 32% were seen once. Sequences were obtained from blood. These receptors came from a young woman in good health.

This rearrangement joins TRBV9 to TRBJ2-1; 8 bases map to TRBD2. This CDR3 is built from 16 residues. The V gene end was trimmed by 0 bases and the J gene end by 7 bases; junction bases not matched to a gene: 9. Germline lookup yields CDR1 SGDLS and CDR2 YYNGEE. The CDR3 bases are TGTGCCAGCAGCGTAGATCAAGCGGGAGTACGTAATGAGCAGTTCTTC. Translating gives CASSVDQAGVRNEQFF.

The chain uses TRBV27 and TRBJ2-5; TRBD2 is a possible D gene (6 bases). Near its end, the DNA agrees better with TRBJ2-7, so the J call may be wrong. CDR1 and CDR2 (germline): MNHEY, SMNVEV (reference sequence). This CDR3 contains 14 residues. DNA of the CDR3: TGTGCCAGCAAGACCTCGGGACTCACATTCGAGCAGTACTTC. Its translation is CASKTSGLTFEQYF.

The chain employs TRBV6-5 and TRBJ2-2; TRBD2 agrees at 7 bases. Germline-derived CDR1 and CDR2 are MNHEY and SVGAGI. The J segment lost 3 bases and the V segment lost 6 bases, leaving 10 bases of the junction unmatched. CDR3 length: 16 amino acids. CDR3 in DNA: TGTGCCAGCAGCCCCGACCTTCTAGCGGACACCGGGGAGCTGTTTTTT. Its protein product is CASSPDLLADTGELFF.

This clonotype was counted only a few times. This sequence joins TRBV12-3 or TRBV12-4 and TRBJ2-5, with TRBD1 as a possible D gene (6 bases). Trimming took 5 bases from V and 5 from J, leaving 12 bases between them. The length of the CDR3 is 13 residues. This chain's CDR3 is CASSGQTRETQYF. CDR3 bases: TGTGCCAGCAGTGGACAGACGCGGGAGACCCAGTACTTC.

This clonotype was detected a few times. The rearrangement links TRBV7-9 to TRBJ2-7, with TRBD1 as a possible D gene (6 bases). The CDR3 contains 17 residues. The V gene's germline CDR1 is SEHNR and CDR2 FQNEAQ (reference sequence). Trimming pared 0 bases from V and 5 bases from J, leaving 20 bases between. The CDR3 sequence: CASSLADVQGYSDEQYF. The CDR3 bases are TGTGCCAGCAGCTTAGCAGATGTACAGGGTTATAGCGACGAGCAGTACTTC.

The V gene is TRBV5-5, the J gene TRBJ2-3; 10 bases are shared with TRBD2. Trimming cost V 4 bases and J 1 base; bases outside gene matches: 6. The CDR3 runs to 16 residues. The germline gives CDR1 SGHKS, CDR2 YYEKEE (reference sequence). CDR3 nucleotides: TGTGCCAGCAGCAAGCGGGGGACTAGCGGCACAGATACGCAGTATTTT. Translated, it gives CASSKRGTSGTDTQYF. Filled out from reference TRBV5-5 and TRBJ2-3, the complete variable domain reads DAGVTQSPTHLIKTRGQQVTLRCSPISGHKSVSWYQQVLGQGPQFIFQYYEKEERGRGNFPDRFSARQFPNYSSELNVNALLLGDSALYLCASSKRGTSGTDTQYFGPGTRLTVL.

This rearrangement joins TRBV5-1 to TRBJ2-2; 10 positions match TRBD1. The trim removed 0 bases at V and 0 bases at J, leaving 11 bases unmatched. CDR1 is SGHRS, CDR2 YFSETQ, per germline. CDR3 length: 20 amino acids. CDR3 residues: CASSLADWTGGSSNTGELFF. The CDR3 DNA is TGCGCCAGCAGCTTGGCCGATTGGACAGGGGGATCCTCGAACACCGGGGAGCTGTTTTTT.

V and J are TRBV12-3 or TRBV12-4 and TRBJ1-5; no reliable D call. V was shortened by 7 bases and J by 3 bases, with 7 bases between the two germline ends. The CDR3 spans 12 residues. This chain's CDR3 is CASTVFNQPQHF. The DNA for the CDR3 is TGTGCCAGCACCGTTTTCAATCAGCCCCAGCATTTT.

This clonotype was counted once. The chain has TRBV29-1 and TRBJ1-4; tentatively, D is TRBD1 (6 bases). The CDR3 is made up of 12 amino acids. In germline, CDR1 is SQVTM, CDR2 ANQGSEA. Trimming cost V 4 bases and J 8 bases, with 11 bases left between them. This CDR3 is CSVVGGDEKLFF. CDR3 DNA: TGCAGCGTTGTAGGGGGGGACGAAAAACTGTTTTTT. The variable domain in full, with the rest retrieved from reference TRBV29-1 and TRBJ1-4, is SAVISQKPSRDICQRGTSLTIQCQVDSQVTMMFWYRQQPGQSLTLIATANQGSEATYESGFVIDKFPISRPNLTFSTLTVSNMSPEDSSIYLCSVVGGDEKLFFGSGTQLSVL.

The chain employs TRBV9 and TRBJ2-1; no firm D call. Trimming pared 0 bases from V and 3 bases from J, leaving 16 bases between. CDR3 length: 17 residues. Germline-derived CDR1 and CDR2 are SGDLS and YYNGEE. The CDR3 reads CASSVGFEPTIYNEQFF. Here the CDR3 DNA reads TGTGCCAGCAGCGTAGGTTTTGAGCCCACAATCTACAATGAGCAGTTCTTC.

The chain has TRBV7-2 and TRBJ1-5; D remains unclear. Germline V gives CDR1 SGHTA, CDR2 FQGNSA. Trimming removed 5 bases from V and 3 bases from J, with 11 bases in between. This CDR3 has 14 residues. The CDR3 reads CASSPGAFNQPQHF. The DNA for the CDR3 is TGTGCCAGCAGCCCCGGTGCATTCAATCAGCCCCAGCATTTT.

The chain joins TRBV6-5 to TRBJ1-5; 7 bases are a match to TRBD1. The CDR3 is 13 residues long. The germline V gene encodes CDR1 MNHEY and CDR2 SVGAGI. J was trimmed by 7 bases and V by 8 bases; bases with no gene match: 8. The CDR3 here is CASRAGGKQPQHF. The DNA of the CDR3 is TGTGCCAGCCGGGCAGGGGGGAAGCAGCCCCAGCATTTT.

The sample holds a few counts of this clonotype. Here the CDR3 DNA reads TGCAGTGCTACTCGCACTACCACTGAAGCTTTCTTT. Translating gives CSATRTTTEAFF. This chain links TRBV20-1 with TRBJ1-1; D call uncertain. This CDR3 is 12 amino acids long. Trimming cost V 4 bases and J 4 bases, with 10 bases left between them. The germline CDR1 and CDR2 sequences are DFQATT and SNEGSKA (reference sequence).

This sequence joins TRBV28 and TRBJ2-1, with D tentatively TRBD2 (6 bases). The CDR3 contains 13 residues. Germline V CDR1 and CDR2: MDHEN, SYDVKM. V was clipped by 5 bases and J by 9 bases, with 14 bases between them. CDR3 amino acids: CASSATRLTEQFF. The CDR3 nucleotides are TGTGCCAGCAGTGCGACTAGATTGACTGAGCAGTTCTTC.

The CDR3 region is CSATRQVSNQPQHF. The CDR3 DNA is TGCAGTGCTACCCGACAAGTAAGCAATCAGCCCCAGCATTTT. J is TRBJ1-5 and V is TRBV20-1; the D is unclear. CDR1 is DFQATT, CDR2 SNEGSKA, per germline (reference sequence). The CDR3 runs 14 residues. Trimming removed 4 bases from V and 1 base from J, with 11 bases in between.

The chain combines TRBV7-8 with TRBJ2-1, with 11 bases fitting TRBD2. There are 16 residues in the CDR3. Germline assignment: CDR1 SGHVS and CDR2 FQNEAQ. V lost 4 bases and J lost 9; bases outside the gene matches: 11. This CDR3 reads CASSSLDSGGGGEQFF. CDR3 coding DNA: TGTGCCAGCAGCTCCCTTGATAGCGGGGGGGGTGGTGAGCAGTTCTTC. Full variable domain (rest looked up from reference TRBV7-8 and TRBJ2-1): GAGVSQSPRYKVAKRGQDVALRCDPISGHVSLFWYQQALGQGPEFLTYFQNEAQLDKSGLPSDRFFAERPEGSVSTLKIQRTQQEDSAVYLCASSSLDSGGGGEQFFGPGTRLTVL.

This clonotype was found a few times. Since a much larger clone is just one base distant, this may be a read error. This chain uses TRBV29-1 with TRBJ2-7; 7 nucleotides match TRBD1. The CDR3 extends over 14 amino acids. CDR1 and CDR2 from the germline V gene are SQVTM and ANQGSEA. The junction had 10 bases not matched to a gene; V was cut back by 8 bases and J by 0 bases. DNA of the CDR3: TGCAGCATCAGACAGGGAACTCACTCCTACGAGCAGTACTTC. Translated: CSIRQGTHSYEQYF.

The chain links TRBV7-6 to TRBJ2-1; 7 bases agree with TRBD1. Germline V gene lookup returns CDR1 SGHVS and CDR2 FNYEAQ. The CDR3 totals 15 residues. Trimming at V came to 5 bases and at J to 4 bases, leaving 8 bases not matched to a gene. The CDR3 coding sequence is TGTGCCAGCAGCCAGTGGGGACAGATTTACAATGAGCAGTTCTTC. This gives the protein CASSQWGQIYNEQFF.